The following is a T cell receptor (beta chain) sequence with its context. The antigen is not known. This CDR3 is 14 amino acids long. CDR1 and CDR2 (germline): MNHNS, SASEGT. V was shortened by 7 bases and J by 1 base, with 13 bases between the two germline ends. Measured with immunoSEQ multiplex PCR; TCRdb has only the in-frame clones, and not every one. Among approximately 20,000 clones listed, over 75% were seen once. Isolation of the CD4+ and CD8+ populations was accomplished via positive magnetic bead selection, with purity assessed by flow cytometry. This sample was taken from a study of somatic mutations in cytotoxic T cells in rheumatoid arthritis. At the level of the study: Selected T-cell populations stained with V beta antibodies were isolated by flow sorting to nearly 100% purity; these included V beta1+ cells subjected to TCRB sequencing. Regarding the study as a whole: Comparison of CD8+ T-cell clonality between rheumatoid arthritis patients and age-matched healthy controls yielded no significant difference. A largest CD8+ clone above 20% of CD8+ cells occurred in about an eighth of the 65 patients.

The chain is built from TRBV6-1 and TRBJ1-1; D call uncertain. The source material was CD8+ T cells sorted from blood. The TCR was taken from a woman aged 45 to 65 in good health. The CDR3 DNA sequence: TGTGCCAGCACCCCCCCCCGGGAGAACACTGAAGCTTTCTTT. Protein sequence: CASTPPRENTEAFF.